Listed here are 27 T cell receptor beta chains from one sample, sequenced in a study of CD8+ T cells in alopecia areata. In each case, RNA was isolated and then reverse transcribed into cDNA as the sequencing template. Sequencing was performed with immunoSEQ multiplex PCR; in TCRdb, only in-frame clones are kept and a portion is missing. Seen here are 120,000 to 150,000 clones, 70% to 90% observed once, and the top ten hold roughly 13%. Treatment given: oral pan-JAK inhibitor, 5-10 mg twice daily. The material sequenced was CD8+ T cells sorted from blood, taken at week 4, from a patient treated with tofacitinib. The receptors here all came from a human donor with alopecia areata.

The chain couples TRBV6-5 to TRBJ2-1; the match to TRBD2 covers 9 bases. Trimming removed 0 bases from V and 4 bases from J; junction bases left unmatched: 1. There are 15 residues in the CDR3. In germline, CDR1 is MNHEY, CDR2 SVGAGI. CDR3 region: CASSYSSGGYNEQFF. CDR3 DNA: TGTGCCAGCAGTTACTCTAGCGGGGGTTACAATGAGCAGTTCTTC.

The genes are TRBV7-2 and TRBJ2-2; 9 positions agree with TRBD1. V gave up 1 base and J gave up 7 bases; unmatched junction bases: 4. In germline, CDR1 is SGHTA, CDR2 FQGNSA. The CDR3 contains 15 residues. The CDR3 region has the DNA TGTGCCAGCAGCTTAGTGACAGGGGGAGTCGGGGAGCTGTTTTTT. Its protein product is CASSLVTGGVGELFF.

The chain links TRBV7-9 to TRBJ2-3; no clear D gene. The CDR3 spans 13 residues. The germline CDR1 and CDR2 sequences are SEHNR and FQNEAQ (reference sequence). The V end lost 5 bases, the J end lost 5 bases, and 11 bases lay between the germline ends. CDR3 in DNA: TGTGCCAGCAGCACGCCAGCTGGAGATACGCAGTATTTT. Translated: CASSTPAGDTQYF. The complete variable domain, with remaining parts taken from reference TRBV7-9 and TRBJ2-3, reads DTGVSQNPRHKITKRGQNVTFRCDPISEHNRLYWYRQTLGQGPEFLTYFQNEAQLEKSRLLSDRFSAERPKGSFSTLEIQRTEQGDSAMYLCASSTPAGDTQYFGPGTRLTVL.

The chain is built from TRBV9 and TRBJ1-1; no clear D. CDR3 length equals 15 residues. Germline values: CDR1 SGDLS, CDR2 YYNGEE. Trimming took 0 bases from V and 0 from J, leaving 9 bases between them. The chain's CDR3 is CASSVAGNLNTEAFF. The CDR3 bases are TGTGCCAGCAGCGTAGCTGGGAATTTGAACACTGAAGCTTTCTTT. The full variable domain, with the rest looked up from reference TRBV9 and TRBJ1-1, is DSGVTQTPKHLITATGQRVTLRCSPRSGDLSVYWYQQSLDQGLQFLIQYYNGEERAKGNILERFSAQQFPDLHSELNLSSLELGDSALYFCASSVAGNLNTEAFFGQGTRLTVV.

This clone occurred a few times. The CDR3 loop reads CSVPRGLSDRGGPDWSGELFF. For the CDR3, the DNA is TGCAGCGTCCCTAGGGGGCTATCAGACAGGGGTGGGCCCGACTGGTCCGGGGAGCTGTTTTTT. This chain joins TRBV29-1 and TRBJ2-2, with 8 bases lining up with TRBD1. The V gene end was trimmed by 6 bases and the J gene end by 6 bases; junction bases not matched to a gene: 30. CDR1 and CDR2 from the germline V gene are SQVTM and ANQGSEA. The CDR3 loop spans 21 amino acids.

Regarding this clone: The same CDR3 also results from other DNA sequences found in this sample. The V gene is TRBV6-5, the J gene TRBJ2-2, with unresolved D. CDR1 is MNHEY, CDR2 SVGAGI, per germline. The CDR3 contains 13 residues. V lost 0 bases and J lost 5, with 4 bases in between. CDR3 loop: CASSYSSTGELFF. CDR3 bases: TGTGCCAGCAGTTACTCGAGTACCGGGGAGCTGTTTTTT.

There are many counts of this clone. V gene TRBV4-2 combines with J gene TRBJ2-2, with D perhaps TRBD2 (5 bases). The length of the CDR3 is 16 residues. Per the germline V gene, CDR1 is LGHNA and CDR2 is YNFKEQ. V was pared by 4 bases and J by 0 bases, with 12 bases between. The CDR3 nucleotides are TGTGCCAGCAGCCCCTTCGGCGGGTCGAACACCGGGGAGCTGTTTTTT. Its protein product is CASSPFGGSNTGELFF.

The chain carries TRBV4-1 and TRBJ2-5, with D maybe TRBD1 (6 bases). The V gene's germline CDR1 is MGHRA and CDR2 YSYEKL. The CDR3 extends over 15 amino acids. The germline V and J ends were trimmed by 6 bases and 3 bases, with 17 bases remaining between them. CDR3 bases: TGCGCCAGCAGTTCCCCCCCGACAGGCGAAGAGACCCAGTACTTC. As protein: CASSSPPTGEETQYF.

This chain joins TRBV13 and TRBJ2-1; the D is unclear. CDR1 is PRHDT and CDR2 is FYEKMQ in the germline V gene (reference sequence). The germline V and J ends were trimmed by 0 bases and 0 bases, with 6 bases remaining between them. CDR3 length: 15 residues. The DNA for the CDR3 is TGTGCCAGCAGCTTAGGTTCCAGCTCCTACAATGAGCAGTTCTTC. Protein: CASSLGSSSYNEQFF.

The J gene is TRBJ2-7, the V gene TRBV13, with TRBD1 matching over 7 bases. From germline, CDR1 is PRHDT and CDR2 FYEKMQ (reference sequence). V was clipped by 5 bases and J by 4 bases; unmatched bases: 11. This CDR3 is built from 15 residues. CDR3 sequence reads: CASSITGVVGYEQYF. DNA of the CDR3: TGTGCCAGCAGCATTACAGGGGTGGTGGGGTACGAGCAGTACTTC.

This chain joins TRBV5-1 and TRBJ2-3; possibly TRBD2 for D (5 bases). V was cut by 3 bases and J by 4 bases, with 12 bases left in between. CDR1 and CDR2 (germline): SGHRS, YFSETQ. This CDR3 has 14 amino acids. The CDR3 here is CASSYALGADTQYF. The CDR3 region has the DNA TGCGCCAGCAGCTACGCACTAGGCGCAGATACGCAGTATTTT.

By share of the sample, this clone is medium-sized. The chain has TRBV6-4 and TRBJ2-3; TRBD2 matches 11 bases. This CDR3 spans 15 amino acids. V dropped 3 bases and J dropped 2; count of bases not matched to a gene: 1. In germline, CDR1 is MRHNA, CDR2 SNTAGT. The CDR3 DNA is TGTGCCAGCAGTGAACTAGCGGGGGCCACAGATACGCAGTATTTT. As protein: CASSELAGATDTQYF.

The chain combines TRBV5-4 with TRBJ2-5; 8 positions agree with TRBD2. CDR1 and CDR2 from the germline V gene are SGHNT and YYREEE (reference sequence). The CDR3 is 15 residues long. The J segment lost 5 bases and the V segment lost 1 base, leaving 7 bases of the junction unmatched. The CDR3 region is CASSLSAGVGETQYF. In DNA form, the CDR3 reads TGTGCCAGCAGCTTGTCAGCGGGAGTTGGGGAGACCCAGTACTTC. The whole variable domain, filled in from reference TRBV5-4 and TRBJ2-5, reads ETGVTQSPTHLIKTRGQQVTLRCSSQSGHNTVSWYQQALGQGPQFIFQYYREEENGRGNFPPRFSGLQFPNYSSELNVNALELDDSALYLCASSLSAGVGETQYFGPGTRLLVL.

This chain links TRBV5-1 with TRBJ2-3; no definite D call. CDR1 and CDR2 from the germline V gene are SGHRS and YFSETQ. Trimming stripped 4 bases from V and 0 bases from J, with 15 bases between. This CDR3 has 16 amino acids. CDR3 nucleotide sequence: TGCGCCAGCAGCGTCCCGACTTGGCGAAGCACAGATACGCAGTATTTT. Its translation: CASSVPTWRSTDTQYF.

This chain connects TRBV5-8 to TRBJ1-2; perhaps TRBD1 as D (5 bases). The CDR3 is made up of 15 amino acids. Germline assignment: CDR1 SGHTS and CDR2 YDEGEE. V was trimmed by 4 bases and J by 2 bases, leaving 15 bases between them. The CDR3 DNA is TGTGCCAGCAGCGCGCGGGACGAACCGAACTATGGCTACACCTTC. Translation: CASSARDEPNYGYTF.

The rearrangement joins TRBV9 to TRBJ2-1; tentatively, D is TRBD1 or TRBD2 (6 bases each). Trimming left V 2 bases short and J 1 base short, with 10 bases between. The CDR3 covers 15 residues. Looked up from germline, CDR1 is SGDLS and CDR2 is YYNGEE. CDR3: CASSVGGTSYNEQFF. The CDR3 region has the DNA TGTGCCAGCAGCGTCGGCGGGACATCCTACAATGAGCAGTTCTTC.

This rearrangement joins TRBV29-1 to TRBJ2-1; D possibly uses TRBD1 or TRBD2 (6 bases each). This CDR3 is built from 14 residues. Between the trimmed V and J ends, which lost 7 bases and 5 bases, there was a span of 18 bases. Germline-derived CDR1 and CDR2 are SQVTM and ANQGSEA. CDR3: CSAEGGLGDNEQFF. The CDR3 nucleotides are TGCAGCGCCGAAGGGGGACTCGGTGACAATGAGCAGTTCTTC.

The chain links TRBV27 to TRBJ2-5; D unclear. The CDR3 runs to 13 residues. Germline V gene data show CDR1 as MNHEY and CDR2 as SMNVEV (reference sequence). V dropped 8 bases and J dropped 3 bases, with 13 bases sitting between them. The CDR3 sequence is CASSHFGEETQYF. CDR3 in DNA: TGTGCCAGCTCTCACTTTGGGGAAGAGACCCAGTACTTC.

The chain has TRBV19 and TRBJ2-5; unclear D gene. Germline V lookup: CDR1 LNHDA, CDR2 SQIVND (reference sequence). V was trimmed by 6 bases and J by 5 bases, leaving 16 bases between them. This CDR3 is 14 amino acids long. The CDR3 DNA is TGTGCCAGTAGCGCCGACGAGTTCCGGGAGACCCAGTACTTC. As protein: CASSADEFRETQYF.

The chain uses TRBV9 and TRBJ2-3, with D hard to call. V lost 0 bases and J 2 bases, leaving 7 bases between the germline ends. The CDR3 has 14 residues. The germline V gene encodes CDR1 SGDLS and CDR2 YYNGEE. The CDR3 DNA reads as TGTGCCAGCAGCGTAGAGGCGGCCACAGATACGCAGTATTTT. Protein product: CASSVEAATDTQYF.

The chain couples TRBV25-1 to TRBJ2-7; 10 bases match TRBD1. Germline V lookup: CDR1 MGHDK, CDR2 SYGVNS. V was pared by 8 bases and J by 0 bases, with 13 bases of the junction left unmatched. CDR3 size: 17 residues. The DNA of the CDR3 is TGTGCCAGCGGGGAGACAGGGGGCCCCCCTGACTCCTACGAGCAGTACTTC. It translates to CASGETGGPPDSYEQYF.

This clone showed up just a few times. CDR3 in amino acids: CASSLSWSSYNEQFF. The CDR3 bases are TGTGCCAGCAGCTTAAGCTGGAGCTCCTACAATGAGCAGTTCTTC. The rearrangement uses TRBV11-1 and TRBJ2-1, with unresolved D. CDR3 length: 15 residues. From germline, CDR1 is SGHAT and CDR2 FQDESV (reference sequence). V was pared by 2 bases and J by 0 bases, with 8 bases between.

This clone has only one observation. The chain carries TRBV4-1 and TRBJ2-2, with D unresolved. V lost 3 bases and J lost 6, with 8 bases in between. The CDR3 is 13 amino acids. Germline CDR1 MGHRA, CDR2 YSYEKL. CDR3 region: CASSHLPSGELFF. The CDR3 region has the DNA TGCGCCAGCAGCCACCTCCCTTCCGGGGAGCTGTTTTTT.

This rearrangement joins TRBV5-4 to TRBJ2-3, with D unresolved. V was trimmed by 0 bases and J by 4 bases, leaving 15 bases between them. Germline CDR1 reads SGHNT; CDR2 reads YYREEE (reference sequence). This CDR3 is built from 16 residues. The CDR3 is CASSLEGRRDPDTQYF. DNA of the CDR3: TGTGCCAGCAGCTTGGAAGGGCGGCGAGACCCAGATACGCAGTATTTT.

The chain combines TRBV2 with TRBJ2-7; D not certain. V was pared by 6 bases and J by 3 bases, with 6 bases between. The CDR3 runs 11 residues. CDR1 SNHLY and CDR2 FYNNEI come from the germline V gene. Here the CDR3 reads CASRDNYEQYF. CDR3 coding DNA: TGTGCCAGCAGGGATAACTACGAGCAGTACTTC.

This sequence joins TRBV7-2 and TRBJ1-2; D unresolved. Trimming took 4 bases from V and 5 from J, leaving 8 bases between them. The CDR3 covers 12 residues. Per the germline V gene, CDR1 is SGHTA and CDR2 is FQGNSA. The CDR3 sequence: CASSSVGYGYTF. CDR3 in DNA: TGTGCCAGCAGCTCGGTGGGGTATGGCTACACCTTC.

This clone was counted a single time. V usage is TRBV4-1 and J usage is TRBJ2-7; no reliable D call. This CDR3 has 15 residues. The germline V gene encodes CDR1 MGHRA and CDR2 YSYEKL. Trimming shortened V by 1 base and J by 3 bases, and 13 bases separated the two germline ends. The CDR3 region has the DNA TGCGCCAGCAGCCAAGTTAAAGGGCAGTTCTACGAGCAGTACTTC. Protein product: CASSQVKGQFYEQYF.